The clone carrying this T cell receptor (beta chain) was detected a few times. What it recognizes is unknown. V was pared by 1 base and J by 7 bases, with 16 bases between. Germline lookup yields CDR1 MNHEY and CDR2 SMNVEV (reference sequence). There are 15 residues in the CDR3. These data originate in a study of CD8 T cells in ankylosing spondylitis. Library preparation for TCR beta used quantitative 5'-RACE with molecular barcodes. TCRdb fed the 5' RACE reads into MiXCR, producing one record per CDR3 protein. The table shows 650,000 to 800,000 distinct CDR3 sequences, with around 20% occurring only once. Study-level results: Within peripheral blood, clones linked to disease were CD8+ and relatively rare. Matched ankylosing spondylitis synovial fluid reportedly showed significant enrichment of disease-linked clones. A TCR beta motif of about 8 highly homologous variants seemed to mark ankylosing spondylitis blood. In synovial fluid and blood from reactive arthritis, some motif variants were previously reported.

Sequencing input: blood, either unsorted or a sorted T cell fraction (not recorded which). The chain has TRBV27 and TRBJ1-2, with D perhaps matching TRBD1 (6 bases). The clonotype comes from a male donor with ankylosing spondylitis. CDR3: CASSLYSGVRGGYTF. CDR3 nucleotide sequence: TGTGCCAGCAGTTTATATTCAGGGGTAAGGGGTGGCTACACCTTC.